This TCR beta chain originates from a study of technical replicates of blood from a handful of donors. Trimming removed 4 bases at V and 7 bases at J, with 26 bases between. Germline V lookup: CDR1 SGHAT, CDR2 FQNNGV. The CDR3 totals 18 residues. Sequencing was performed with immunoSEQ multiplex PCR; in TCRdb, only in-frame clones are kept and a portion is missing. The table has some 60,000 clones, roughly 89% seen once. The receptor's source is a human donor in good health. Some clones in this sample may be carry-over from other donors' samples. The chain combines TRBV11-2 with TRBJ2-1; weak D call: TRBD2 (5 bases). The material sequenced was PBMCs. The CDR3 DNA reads TGTGCCAGCAGCTCGGCTCTGGGTGTTGTACTAGAGAATAATGAGCAGTTCTTC. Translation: CASSSALGVVLENNEQFF.